Below are 12 T cell receptor beta chains sequenced from a single sample in a study of CD8+CD57+ T cells in acquired aplastic anemia. It was patients with CD8+CD57+ cell expansion by flow cytometry who were chosen for sequencing. Profiling that covered TCR beta VDJ and CDR3 relied on genomic DNA as its template. TCRdb re-called the reads with MiXCR, one entry per CDR3 protein. The sample comprises around 170,000 distinct CDR3 sequences, 48% of which are singletons, and around 9.7% rests with the top ten. Sequencing used sorted CD4+, CD8+, or CD8+CD57+ T cells (not recorded which) from PBMCs. These receptors came from a human donor with aplastic anemia.

This clonotype appeared once. The chain uses TRBV25-1 and TRBJ2-1; D call uncertain. The CDR3 sequence is 13 residues long. CDR1 MGHDK and CDR2 SYGVNS come from the germline V gene. V lost 7 bases to trimming and J lost 2 bases, with 9 bases between them. The CDR3 nucleotides are TGTGCCAGCAAAAGGCCGCCCTACAATGAGCAGTTCTTC. Translating it yields CASKRPPYNEQFF.

This clonotype was recorded a few times. This chain connects TRBV10-3 to TRBJ1-4, with 7 bases that match TRBD1. J lost 8 bases, V lost 8 bases, and 8 bases had no gene match. Germline loops: CDR1 ENHRY, CDR2 SYGVKD. The CDR3 length is 13 residues. CDR3 residues: CAIQHDRAEKLFF. In DNA form, the CDR3 reads TGTGCCATCCAACATGACAGGGCCGAAAAACTGTTTTTT.

V usage is TRBV20-1 and J usage is TRBJ1-2, with a tentative D call TRBD1 (5 bases). V gave up 5 bases and J gave up 0 bases, with 13 bases separating them. The CDR3 spans 14 residues. Germline values: CDR1 DFQATT, CDR2 SNEGSKA (reference sequence). The CDR3 DNA is TGCAGTGCTGTCGTGGGGGGGACTAACTATGGCTACACCTTC. Translation gives CSAVVGGTNYGYTF.

This clonotype appeared many times. The junction departs from the called germline gene at one end, perhaps through a read error. V usage is TRBV20-1 and J usage is TRBJ2-1; D is perhaps TRBD2 (6 bases). In germline, CDR1 is DFQATT, CDR2 SNEGSKA (reference sequence). CDR3 length: 16 residues. The CDR3 here is CSARALALTSSNEQFF. The CDR3 DNA reads TGCAGTGCTAGAGCACTAGCCCTTACTTCCTCCAATGAGCAGTTCTTC.

The genes are TRBV7-8 and TRBJ1-4; tentatively, D is TRBD1 (5 bases). The CDR3 length is 16 residues. The germline V and J ends were trimmed by 3 bases and 6 bases, with 17 bases remaining between them. Per the germline V gene, CDR1 is SGHVS and CDR2 is FQNEAQ. The DNA of the CDR3 is TGTGCCAGCAGCTTTACAAGAGGGGTGCGGGATGAAAAACTGTTTTTT. This encodes CASSFTRGVRDEKLFF.

The chain uses TRBV29-1 and TRBJ2-7; the match to TRBD1 covers 7 bases. The germline V gene has CDR1 SQVTM and CDR2 ANQGSEA. The CDR3 has 11 residues. Germline trimming cut 4 bases from V and 6 bases from J; bases unmatched to any gene: 3. CDR3 sequence reads: CSVGTGAEQYF. The CDR3 coding sequence is TGCAGCGTTGGTACAGGGGCCGAGCAGTACTTC.

Written as DNA, the CDR3 is TGCAGTGCTAGAGGGTTTGGCGGGGGCATGCAGTACTTC. Protein sequence: CSARGFGGGMQYF. The chain employs TRBV20-1 and TRBJ2-7; TRBD2 might be the D (7 bases). V was clipped by 1 base and J by 9 bases, with 16 bases between them. Per germline, CDR1 DFQATT and CDR2 SNEGSKA (reference sequence). This CDR3 has 13 amino acids.

The CDR3 loop reads CASSMRRTQETQYF. CDR3 nucleotide sequence: TGTGCCAGTAGTATGCGCAGAACCCAAGAGACCCAGTACTTC. The chain is built from TRBV19 and TRBJ2-5, with no clear D. CDR1 and CDR2 (germline): LNHDA, SQIVND (reference sequence). Deletions cut 3 bases from V and 1 base from J, with 9 bases between. The CDR3 runs 14 residues. The full variable domain, rest sourced from reference TRBV19 and TRBJ2-5, is DGGITQSPKYLFRKEGQNVTLSCEQNLNHDAMYWYRQDPGQGLRLIYYSQIVNDFQKGDIAEGYSVSREKKESFPLTVTSAQKNPTAFYLCASSMRRTQETQYFGPGTRLLVL.

V gene TRBV7-6 combines with J gene TRBJ2-1; TRBD1 aligns across 10 bases. This CDR3 comprises 15 residues. Per the germline V gene, CDR1 is SGHVS and CDR2 is FNYEAQ. The V and J ends lost 4 bases and 2 bases, in that order; junction bases with no gene match: 2. CDR3 coding DNA: TGTGCCAGCAGCTCGGGGACAGGGGCCTACAATGAGCAGTTCTTC. Amino acids: CASSSGTGAYNEQFF.

The J gene is TRBJ2-1, the V gene TRBV7-9; D remains ambiguous. The CDR3 totals 12 residues. Germline loops: CDR1 SEHNR, CDR2 FQNEAQ (reference sequence). V lost 10 bases and J lost 7, with 14 bases in between. Here the CDR3 reads CATLMSANEQFF. The CDR3 DNA reads as TGTGCCACCCTCATGAGCGCGAATGAGCAGTTCTTC.

About this clonotype itself: This is likely a read error, given that the CDR3 carries no conserved phenylalanine or tryptophan at its end. This chain links TRBV15 with TRBJ2-3; D uncertain. CDR1 LNHNV and CDR2 YYDKDF come from the germline V gene (reference sequence). This CDR3 spans 13 amino acids. V was cut by 10 bases and J by 0 bases, with 11 bases left in between. CDR3 protein: CAIWGPSTDTQYL. CDR3 nucleotides: TGTGCCATCTGGGGTCCTAGCACAGATACGCAGTATCTT.

The J gene is TRBJ2-6, the V gene TRBV15; D might be TRBD1 or TRBD2, each matching 5 bases. Germline V CDR1 and CDR2: LNHNV, YYDKDF (reference sequence). The CDR3 has 16 residues. Between the trimmed V and J ends, which lost 0 bases and 4 bases, there was a span of 10 bases. The CDR3 region has the DNA TGTGCCACCAGCAGAGATAGTCGGGACGGGGCCAACGTCCTGACTTTC. It yields the protein CATSRDSRDGANVLTF. Complete variable domain (other parts from reference TRBV15 and TRBJ2-6): DAMVIQNPRYQVTQFGKPVTLSCSQTLNHNVMYWYQQKSSQAPKLLFHYYDKDFNNEADTPDNFQSRRPNTSFCFLDIRSPGLGDTAMYLCATSRDSRDGANVLTFGAGSRLTVL.